Below are 16 T cell receptor beta chains sequenced from a single sample in a study of shared clonotypes between healthy human individuals. The data were produced by immunoSEQ multiplex PCR, yet TCRdb's version contains in-frame clones alone and is incomplete. The sample includes 550,000 to 800,000 clones, 90% seen only once; the top ten take about 33%. Sequences were obtained from memory CD8+ T cells from PBMCs. Subset of the sample: CD45RO+ cells pooled with CCR7-negative TemRA cells. Every receptor here comes from a man younger than 30 in good health. Some clones in this sample may be carry-over from other donors' samples.

V gene TRBV7-9 combines with J gene TRBJ1-5; D unclear. Trimming cost V 3 bases and J 3 bases, with 9 bases left between them. Germline V CDR1 and CDR2: SEHNR, FQNEAQ (reference sequence). This CDR3 comprises 14 residues. CDR3 coding DNA: TGTGCCAGCAGCTTCGGCGGAACCAATCAGCCCCAGCATTTT. Amino acids: CASSFGGTNQPQHF.

The chain recombines TRBV7-6 with TRBJ2-3; D could derive from TRBD1 or TRBD2 (5 bases each). V lost 5 bases and J 4 bases, leaving 16 bases between the germline ends. The CDR3 spans 15 residues. Per germline, CDR1 SGHVS and CDR2 FNYEAQ. CDR3 in amino acids: CASSISRGAADTQYF. For the CDR3, the DNA is TGTGCCAGCAGCATCTCAAGGGGAGCGGCAGATACGCAGTATTTT.

This clone has only one observation. J is TRBJ2-2 and V is TRBV9, with D possibly being TRBD2 (5 bases). The CDR3 runs to 15 residues. The germline V gene has CDR1 SGDLS and CDR2 YYNGEE. V lost 1 base to trimming and J lost 6 bases, with 13 bases between them. Written as DNA, the CDR3 is TGTGCCAGCAGCGTAAGCGGAAAAGTCGCCGGGGAGCTGTTTTTT. It is translated as CASSVSGKVAGELFF. Filled out from reference TRBV9 and TRBJ2-2, the complete variable domain reads DSGVTQTPKHLITATGQRVTLRCSPRSGDLSVYWYQQSLDQGLQFLIQYYNGEERAKGNILERFSAQQFPDLHSELNLSSLELGDSALYFCASSVSGKVAGELFFGEGSRLTVL.

The chain has TRBV28 and TRBJ1-4, with D uncertain. CDR1 is MDHEN, CDR2 SYDVKM, per germline. Trimming left V 7 bases short and J 3 bases short, with 18 bases between. This CDR3 spans 16 amino acids. CDR3 sequence (DNA): TGTGCCAGCACCCAACTAGCTCTCTCAGCTAATGAAAAACTGTTTTTT. As protein: CASTQLALSANEKLFF.

V gene TRBV7-9 combines with J gene TRBJ2-5, with unresolved D. The V end was cut by 1 base, the J end by 3 bases, with 3 bases between. The CDR3 extends over 12 amino acids. CDR1 and CDR2 (germline): SEHNR, FQNEAQ (reference sequence). Here the CDR3 DNA reads TGTGCCAGCAGCTTAGAGGAAGAGACCCAGTACTTC. Amino acids: CASSLEEETQYF. The full variable domain, with the rest looked up from reference TRBV7-9 and TRBJ2-5, is DTGVSQNPRHKITKRGQNVTFRCDPISEHNRLYWYRQTLGQGPEFLTYFQNEAQLEKSRLLSDRFSAERPKGSFSTLEIQRTEQGDSAMYLCASSLEEETQYFGPGTRLLVL.

This chain uses TRBV2 with TRBJ1-2; no clear D gene. The V end lost 3 bases, the J end lost 2 bases, and 10 bases lay between the germline ends. CDR3 size: 14 residues. Germline assignment: CDR1 SNHLY and CDR2 FYNNEI. The CDR3 loop is CASSEGTLNYGYTF. The CDR3 DNA reads TGTGCCAGCAGTGAGGGCACTCTGAACTATGGCTACACCTTC.

This chain links TRBV28 with TRBJ1-2, with D possibly being TRBD1 (5 bases). V lost 3 bases, J lost 1 base, and 12 bases lay in between. The V gene's germline CDR1 is MDHEN and CDR2 SYDVKM. This CDR3 region has 15 residues. CDR3 in DNA: TGTGCCAGCAGTTTCATGACAGAAAGTAACTATGGCTACACCTTC. Its protein is CASSFMTESNYGYTF.

The V call is TRBV7-9, the J call TRBJ1-2; 8 bases line up with TRBD1. CDR1 is SEHNR, CDR2 FQNEAQ, per germline (reference sequence). This CDR3 is 13 amino acids long. Losses at the gene ends were 6 bases for V and 7 bases for J; bases not matched to a gene: 7. The CDR3 sequence is CASRADRASGYTF. DNA for the CDR3: TGTGCCAGCAGGGCGGACAGGGCCAGTGGCTACACCTTC.

The rearrangement links TRBV9 to TRBJ1-4, with unresolved D. The V gene's germline CDR1 is SGDLS and CDR2 YYNGEE. V lost 7 bases and J lost 8, with 21 bases in between. This CDR3 spans 15 amino acids. The CDR3 DNA reads TGTGCCAGCTCCCTATCGGAAGGCCCCACGGAAAAACTGTTTTTT. Its translation is CASSLSEGPTEKLFF. The variable domain in full, with the rest retrieved from reference TRBV9 and TRBJ1-4, is DSGVTQTPKHLITATGQRVTLRCSPRSGDLSVYWYQQSLDQGLQFLIQYYNGEERAKGNILERFSAQQFPDLHSELNLSSLELGDSALYFCASSLSEGPTEKLFFGSGTQLSVL.

This clone was seen a single time. The chain joins TRBV7-9 to TRBJ2-3, with 8 bases aligning to TRBD2. CDR1 is SEHNR, CDR2 FQNEAQ, per germline (reference sequence). This CDR3 has 16 residues. V lost 5 bases to trimming and J lost 6 bases; unmatched junction nucleotides: 13. Here the CDR3 reads CASSQLLAAISDTQYF. The CDR3, as DNA: TGTGCCAGCAGCCAATTACTAGCGGCAATCTCGGATACGCAGTATTTT.

The V call is TRBV27, the J call TRBJ2-7; TRBD2 matches at 9 bases. Trimming took 2 bases from V and 5 from J; bases not matched to a gene: 19. The V gene's germline CDR1 is MNHEY and CDR2 SMNVEV (reference sequence). The length of the CDR3 is 19 residues. The CDR3 spells CASSLTPLRGSGRSHEQYF. Written as DNA, the CDR3 is TGTGCCAGCAGTTTAACACCCCTGAGGGGGAGCGGGAGGTCCCACGAGCAGTACTTC.

The chain combines TRBV7-2 with TRBJ2-4; D may be TRBD2 (5 bases). The germline CDR1 and CDR2 sequences are SGHTA and FQGNSA. With 0 bases removed from V and 6 bases from J, the gap between germline ends came to 12 bases. The CDR3 totals 15 residues. Here the CDR3 DNA reads TGTGCCAGCAGCTTAGCACGGGGTGGAGGAAACATTCAGTACTTC. Protein sequence: CASSLARGGGNIQYF.

Notes on this clone: Other DNA variants within this sample encode the same CDR3. The chain recombines TRBV29-1 with TRBJ2-7; D perhaps matches TRBD1 (6 bases). Germline CDR1 and CDR2: SQVTM and ANQGSEA. This CDR3 is built from 13 residues. V lost 3 bases and J lost 3, with 12 bases in between. The CDR3 reads CSVDVGAGYEQYF. As DNA, the CDR3 is TGCAGCGTTGACGTGGGGGCAGGCTACGAGCAGTACTTC.

This clone was counted a single time. The chain joins TRBV27 to TRBJ2-2; D is perhaps TRBD1 or TRBD2 (5 bases each). Germline V CDR1 and CDR2: MNHEY, SMNVEV (reference sequence). V shed 2 bases and J shed 3 bases, with 10 bases lying between them. The CDR3 spans 15 residues. CDR3 coding DNA: TGTGCCAGCAGTTTAGGGGGTGGATACACCGGGGAGCTGTTTTTT. It translates to CASSLGGGYTGELFF.

This chain links TRBV28 with TRBJ1-1; 9 positions match TRBD1. This CDR3 spans 14 amino acids. From germline, CDR1 is MDHEN and CDR2 SYDVKM. Losses at the gene ends were 6 bases for V and 6 bases for J; bases not matched to a gene: 8. CDR3 loop: CASSLNRGQAEAFF. In DNA, the CDR3 is TGTGCCAGCAGCCTCAACAGGGGGCAGGCTGAAGCTTTCTTT.

J is TRBJ2-1 and V is TRBV19, with TRBD2 identical over 9 bases. Germline CDR1 reads LNHDA; CDR2 reads SQIVND (reference sequence). J was trimmed by 7 bases and V by 8 bases; bases with no gene match: 27. This CDR3 is 20 amino acids long. CDR3 region: CASPKKLGQRLAEGGNEQFF. The CDR3 nucleotides read TGTGCCAGTCCTAAAAAGCTTGGGCAAAGACTAGCGGAGGGGGGAAATGAGCAGTTCTTC.